Detailed here is one T cell receptor (beta chain). This specimen belongs to a study of T cell clones after liver transplantation. The CDR3 covers 16 residues. The trim removed 3 bases at V and 2 bases at J, leaving 9 bases unmatched. The germline gives CDR1 MGHRA, CDR2 YSYEKL. Some clones are missing from TCRdb's copy, which holds only in-frame ones; the method was immunoSEQ multiplex PCR. The table lists over 14,000 clones, around nine tenths of them singletons, with 48% in the top ten. The sample was CD8+ T cells from blood, taken before liver transplant. The gene calls are TRBV4-1 and TRBJ2-7, with TRBD1 identical over 8 bases. The sequence derives from a human donor who received a liver transplant. The CDR3, as DNA: TGCGCCAGCAGCCAGGGTTGGGGACAGGCGACCTACGAGCAGTACTTC. This gives the protein CASSQGWGQATYEQYF.